This T cell receptor beta chain was identified during a study of follicular helper T cells after annual influenza vaccination. On the study more broadly: Across the 2013-2014, 2014-2015 and 2015-2016 vaccination seasons, some subjects were resampled.

The table came from immunoSEQ multiplex PCR; TCRdb's copy has only in-frame clones and leaves some out. The sample has roughly 14,000 clones, roughly four fifths seen once. On this clone itself: What it binds is unknown.

The time point denotes: 2014-2015 season, pre-vaccination. Germline lookup yields CDR1 SGHRS and CDR2 YFSETQ. With 4 bases removed from V and 1 base from J, the gap between germline ends came to 8 bases. This CDR3 is built from 13 residues. Study findings and constraints: Change in circulating plasmablasts correlated with ICOS+CD38+ cTfh clonality change.

The chain has TRBV5-1 and TRBJ1-2; D uncertain. The sequencing here drew on CXCR5- memory CD4+ T cells sorted from blood, taken on the day of influenza vaccination. The sequence came from an adult who received the influenza vaccine. CDR3 in amino acids: CASSAAVNYGYTF. The CDR3 DNA reads as TGCGCCAGCAGCGCTGCCGTTAACTATGGCTACACCTTC.